This T cell receptor (beta chain) was sequenced during a study of T cells after yellow fever vaccination. The trim removed 4 bases at V and 0 bases at J, leaving 11 bases unmatched. Germline V gene lookup returns CDR1 SEHNR and CDR2 FQNEAQ (reference sequence). The CDR3 contains 20 residues. Study outcomes and limitations: Shared CD4/CD8 clonotypes were a small share, likely from convergent recombination. The presence of abundant clonotypes contaminating from the bulk population was possible in FACS-sorted repertoires. Most primary-vaccination clones reappeared after the booster (about 95% CD4, 88% CD8).

This clonotype showed up just a few times. Its target is not known. Universal primer sites and UMIs were introduced during 5'RACE template-switching synthesis of TCR cDNA. In TCRdb, the 5' RACE reads were re-called with MiXCR into one record per CDR3 protein. The sample consists of about 320,000 distinct CDR3 sequences, 3.5% to 4.5% of them appearing once. Sequences were derived from PBMCs, sampled 15 days after the yellow fever booster vaccination. The sequence was collected from a man in his late teens or twenties who received the YFV17D yellow fever vaccine. This rearrangement joins TRBV7-9 to TRBJ2-6; 11 bases align to TRBD2. CDR3 coding DNA: TGTGCCAGCAGCTCCTGGGTTTTAGCGGGAGGGCTCTCTGGGGCCAACGTCCTGACTTTC. This encodes CASSSWVLAGGLSGANVLTF.